These T cell receptor beta chains were read from a single sample in a study of preoperative IRX-2 immunotherapy in early breast cancer. Generated by immunoSEQ multiplex PCR, the TCRdb table keeps only in-frame clones and is missing some. The sample has about 25,000 clones; 90% to 95% are singletons. This specimen consisted of tumor tissue, obtained after IRX-2 immunotherapy. These receptors were collected from a human donor with breast cancer. CDR3s include the opening cysteine and the closing phenylalanine or tryptophan. The D gene is left open where the match is weak. Clone size appears in some rows only: once, few, many, or a class for an expanded clone.

TRBV4-3	TRBJ2-7	NA	TRBD2	TGCGCCAGCAGCCAACTCCTCAGGACTAGTTTTTACGAGCAGTACTTC	CASSQLLRTSFYEQYF
TRBV21-1	TRBJ1-2	NA	NA	TGTGCCAGCAGCAAACCCCACCACGGACAGGGCCGGGGCTACACCTTC	CASSKPHHGQGRGYTF
TRBV9	TRBJ2-5	NA	NA	TGTACCAGCAGCCCCGGACAGCAAGAGACCCAGTACTTC	CTSSPGQQETQYF
TRBV28	TRBJ2-7	NA	NA	TGTGCCAGCAGGTACTCTGAACCGGACGAGCAGTACTTC	CASRYSEPDEQYF
TRBV7-2	TRBJ2-3	NA	NA	TGTGCCAGCAGCTCGGGACTTTATAGCACAGATACGCAGTATTTT	CASSSGLYSTDTQYF
TRBV29-1	TRBJ1-1	NA	NA	TGCAGCGTTGCTGGGGCAGAGAACACTGAAGCTTTCTTT	CSVAGAENTEAFF
TRBV7-6	TRBJ1-2	NA	TRBD1	TGTGCCAGCAGACCCCCGGGACAGGGTAACTATGGCTACACCTTC	CASRPPGQGNYGYTF
TRBV29-1	TRBJ2-5	NA	TRBD2	TGCAGCGTTGGACTAGCGGGGCAAGAGACCCAGTACTTC	CSVGLAGQETQYF
TRBV28	TRBJ1-6	NA	NA	TGTGCCAGCAGTTTATCGGGGAACTCTTCACCCCTCCACTTT	CASSLSGNSSPLHF
TRBV19	TRBJ2-7	NA	TRBD2	TGTGCCAGTAGTCCGTCTAGCGGGAGGACCTCCTACGAGCAGTACTTC	CASSPSSGRTSYEQYF
TRBV2	TRBJ2-6	few	NA	TGTGCCAGCAGCCCTAGAAGGGGAGCAGCTGGGGCCAACGTCCTGACTTTC	CASSPRRGAAGANVLTF
TRBV29-1	TRBJ1-5	NA	NA	TGCAGCGTTGCATTCGGACTTACGAATCAGCCCCAGCATTTT	CSVAFGLTNQPQHF
TRBV6-6	TRBJ2-1	NA	NA	TGTGCCAGCAGTGGGCAGTCCGGCTCCTACAATGAGCAGTTCTTC	CASSGQSGSYNEQFF
TRBV20-1	TRBJ1-1	NA	NA	TGCAGTGTAAGGAGGGTCCTTGAAGCTTTCTTT	CSVRRVLEAFF
TRBV5-1	TRBJ1-2	NA	NA	TGCGCCAGCAGACAAAACTATGGCTACACCTTC	CASRQNYGYTF
TRBV7-3	TRBJ2-3	NA	NA	TGTGCCAGCAGTCATTTAAGCACAGATACGCAGTATTTT	CASSHLSTDTQYF
TRBV10-3	TRBJ1-1	NA	NA	TGTGCCATCAGTGAGTCGGCGGGAGTAGACACTGAAGCTTTCTTT	CAISESAGVDTEAFF
TRBV7-9	TRBJ1-2	NA	NA	TGTGCCAGCAGCTGGGGGGGTCCCTATGGCTACACCTTC	CASSWGGPYGYTF
TRBV9	TRBJ1-2	NA	NA	TGTGCCAGCAGCGGAGGGTTTGGCTACACCTTC	CASSGGFGYTF
TRBV7-9	TRBJ2-5	NA	NA	TGTGCCAGCAGCTCCGTAACCGCTCCAGAGACCCAGTACTTC	CASSSVTAPETQYF
TRBV28	TRBJ2-7	NA	TRBD2	TGTGCCAGCAGCTCGGGGTCTACTAGCGGGAGTTACGAGCAGTACTTC	CASSSGSTSGSYEQYF
TRBV4-2	TRBJ2-5	once	TRBD2	TGTGCCAGCAGCCAAGATCCGGCGGGGGGGCGGGAAGAGACCCAGTACTTC	CASSQDPAGGREETQYF
TRBV4-2	TRBJ2-5	NA	TRBD2	TGTGCCAGCAGCCAAGATTTGGCTAGCGGGGAAGAGACCCAGTACTTC	CASSQDLASGEETQYF
TRBV2	TRBJ2-1	once	NA	TGTGCCAGCAGTGATGGGGGGGGGCGAAGGAATGAGCAGTTCTTC	CASSDGGGRRNEQFF
TRBV7-7	TRBJ2-2	once	NA	TGTGCTAGCAGCTTAGCGCGCGACAGACACACCGGGGAGCTGTTTTTT	CASSLARDRHTGELFF
TRBV19	TRBJ2-1	NA	TRBD2	TGTGCCAGTAGTGCCGGACTAGCGGGGGGTTTGCAGTTCTTC	CASSAGLAGGLQFF
TRBV7-8	TRBJ2-1	NA	TRBD2	TGTGCCAGCAGCGAAAGGGAAGGACTAGCGGGAGACAATGAGCAGTTCTTC	CASSEREGLAGDNEQFF
TRBV5-1	TRBJ2-1	NA	NA	TGCGCCAGCAGCGAGGGGAGCAATGAGCAGTTCTTC	CASSEGSNEQFF
TRBV19	TRBJ2-4	once	NA	TGTGCCAGTAGTATAAACAGGGTTAACATTCAGTACTTC	CASSINRVNIQYF
TRBV19	TRBJ2-3	NA	NA	TGTGCCAGTAGCCGGATAACAGATACGCAGTATTTT	CASSRITDTQYF
TRBV19	TRBJ1-2	NA	NA	TGTGCCAGTAAGGTCGAGTGGGGCTACACCTTC	CASKVEWGYTF
TRBV7-2	TRBJ1-5	few	NA	TGTGCCAGCAGCGTTAACAGCGATCAGCCCCAGCATTTT	CASSVNSDQPQHF
TRBV11-3	TRBJ2-3	once	NA	TGTGCCAGCAGCTTAGGTTACCGCACCGTAGGCACAGATACGCAGTATTTT	CASSLGYRTVGTDTQYF
TRBV9	TRBJ2-7	NA	TRBD2	TGTGCCAGCAGCGTCCTAGCGGGAGATTTGAACGAGCAGTACTTC	CASSVLAGDLNEQYF